The 7 T cell receptor beta chains below all came from one sample that was sequenced in a study of T cells in Graves' hyperthyroidism and ophthalmopathy. Amplification of TCR beta CDR3 regions used RNA as the template. The TCR CDR3 was amplified in a first-round RT-PCR using the HTBI primer set. Each CDR3 protein gets one entry after TCRdb re-called the multiplex PCR reads with MiXCR. The table has 600,000 to 900,000 distinct CDR3 sequences, over 15% seen once. The specimen was blood. These receptors all come from a man between 18 and 29 years old with Graves' hyperthyroidism.

This rearrangement joins TRBV19 to TRBJ2-1; 10 nucleotides match TRBD2. V gave up 6 bases and J gave up 4 bases; unmatched junction bases: 9. This CDR3 region has 16 residues. Germline loops: CDR1 LNHDA, CDR2 SQIVND (reference sequence). In DNA form, the CDR3 reads TGTGCCAGTAGCCTTAGCGGGAGGACTGCTTACAATGAGCAGTTCTTC. This codes for CASSLSGRTAYNEQFF.

This chain links TRBV4-1 with TRBJ2-7; D ambiguous. This CDR3 comprises 16 residues. The V end was cut by 0 bases, the J end by 0 bases, with 12 bases between. Looked up from germline, CDR1 is MGHRA and CDR2 is YSYEKL. The CDR3 is CASSQEESALSYEQYF. CDR3 bases: TGCGCCAGCAGCCAAGAGGAGTCAGCTCTCTCCTACGAGCAGTACTTC.

The chain uses TRBV3-1 and TRBJ2-7; D might be TRBD2 (5 bases). The CDR3 runs to 14 residues. Trimming pared 0 bases from V and 3 bases from J, leaving 9 bases between. CDR1 is LGHDT and CDR2 is YNNKEL in the germline V gene (reference sequence). CDR3 nucleotide sequence: TGTGCCAGCAGCCAAGAACCCGGACTCTACGAGCAGTACTTC. This gives the protein CASSQEPGLYEQYF.

The chain couples TRBV19 to TRBJ1-1; D not resolved. Germline V lookup: CDR1 LNHDA, CDR2 SQIVND (reference sequence). The CDR3 contains 13 residues. With 3 bases removed from V and 6 bases from J, the gap between germline ends came to 11 bases. The CDR3: CASSMAARAEAFF. The CDR3 coding sequence is TGTGCCAGTAGTATGGCAGCCCGGGCTGAAGCTTTCTTT.

This clonotype was found a few times. Germline is not matched at one junction end, which may reflect a read error. V and J are TRBV15 and TRBJ2-3; D ambiguous. The CDR3 has 15 residues. Germline CDR1 reads LNHNV; CDR2 reads YYDKDF (reference sequence). CDR3 sequence (DNA): TGTGCCACCAGCAGGGCCCTTTTTTCCACAGATACGCAGTGTTTT. Translated: CATSRALFSTDTQCF.

The chain recombines TRBV9 with TRBJ2-5; D is unresolved. This CDR3 contains 13 residues. Looked up from germline, CDR1 is SGDLS and CDR2 is YYNGEE. V lost 2 bases to trimming and J lost 2 bases, with 7 bases between them. The CDR3 DNA sequence: TGTGCCAGCAGCGTTTCGGTTCAAGAGACCCAGTACTTC. It encodes CASSVSVQETQYF.

The genes are TRBV9 and TRBJ2-2, with 9 positions matching TRBD1. The germline V gene encodes CDR1 SGDLS and CDR2 YYNGEE. J gave up 7 bases and V 6 bases, and 4 bases lay outside the gene matches. The CDR3 has 13 residues. The CDR3 is CASIQGARGELFF. In nucleotides, the CDR3 is TGTGCCAGCATACAGGGGGCGCGCGGGGAGCTGTTTTTT.